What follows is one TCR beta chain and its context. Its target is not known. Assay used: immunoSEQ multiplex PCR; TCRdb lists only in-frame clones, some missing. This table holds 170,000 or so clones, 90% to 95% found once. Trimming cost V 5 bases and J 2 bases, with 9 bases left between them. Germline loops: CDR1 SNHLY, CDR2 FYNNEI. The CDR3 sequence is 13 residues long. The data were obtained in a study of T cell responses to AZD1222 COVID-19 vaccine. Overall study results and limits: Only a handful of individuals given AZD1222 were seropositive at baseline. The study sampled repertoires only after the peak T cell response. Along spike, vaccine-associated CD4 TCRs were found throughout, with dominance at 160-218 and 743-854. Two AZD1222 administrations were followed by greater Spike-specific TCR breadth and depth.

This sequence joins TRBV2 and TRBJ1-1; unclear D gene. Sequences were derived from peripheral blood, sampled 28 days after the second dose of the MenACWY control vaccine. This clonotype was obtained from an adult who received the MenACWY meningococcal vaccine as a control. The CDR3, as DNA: TGTGCCAGCAGTAAAATAATTAACACTGAAGCTTTCTTT. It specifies CASSKIINTEAFF.